Listed below are T cell receptor beta chains from one sample, sequenced in a study of Ad26.COV2.S vaccination and SARS-CoV-2 variants. Method: immunoSEQ multiplex PCR; TCRdb's copy keeps in-frame clones and lacks some. The sample lists about 350,000 clones, 85% occurring once. The specimen was peripheral blood, collected in a trial of Ad26.COV2.S vaccine versus placebo. The receptors here all came from a person between 18 and 60 years old who received the Ad26.COV2.S COVID-19 vaccine or a placebo. The conserved cysteine and the conserved F or W are not part of the CDR3 here.

v_call: TRBV5-6; j_call: TRBJ1-4; cdr3_aa: ASSKGKGVEKLF
v_call: TRBV7-9; j_call: TRBJ2-7; cdr3_aa: ASSLLSGYEQY
v_call: TRBV27; j_call: TRBJ1-6; cdr3_aa: ASSFEGLGSPLH
v_call: TRBV6-2/TRBV6-3; j_call: TRBJ2-6; cdr3_aa: ASSYPTSGRSGANVLT
v_call: TRBV18; j_call: TRBJ1-2; cdr3_aa: ASSPAQESYGYT
v_call: TRBV5-1; j_call: TRBJ2-7; cdr3_aa: ASSLDIARGIIEQY
v_call: TRBV30; j_call: TRBJ1-1; cdr3_aa: AWSAEGATEAF
v_call: TRBV28; j_call: TRBJ2-7; cdr3_aa: ASSVPTSGSYEQY
v_call: TRBV6-5; j_call: TRBJ2-5; cdr3_aa: ASSRQETQY
v_call: TRBV6-5; j_call: TRBJ2-1; cdr3_aa: ASSRTLSYNEQF
v_call: TRBV19; j_call: TRBJ2-2; cdr3_aa: ASSIGQGDTGELF
v_call: TRBV27; j_call: TRBJ2-1; cdr3_aa: ASSFNRGNEQF
v_call: TRBV5-1; j_call: TRBJ2-3; cdr3_aa: ASRRGAPSGTDTQY
v_call: TRBV2; j_call: TRBJ2-7; cdr3_aa: AVNGGTGLREQY
v_call: TRBV3-1/TRBV3-2; j_call: TRBJ1-2; cdr3_aa: ASSSGTGDNT
v_call: TRBV4-3; j_call: TRBJ2-2; cdr3_aa: ASSVKMNTGELF
v_call: TRBV21-1; j_call: TRBJ1-2; cdr3_aa: ASSAAGTGHYGYT
v_call: TRBV9; j_call: TRBJ1-3; cdr3_aa: ASSAREDGNTIY
v_call: TRBV4-3; j_call: TRBJ2-5; cdr3_aa: ASSQEGGGGETQY
v_call: TRBV3-1/TRBV3-2; j_call: TRBJ2-2; cdr3_aa: ASSPPGTNTGELF
v_call: TRBV28; j_call: TRBJ2-5; cdr3_aa: ASSKRLKGRETQY
v_call: TRBV6-1; j_call: TRBJ1-5; cdr3_aa: ASSGLAGGFGQPQH
v_call: TRBV7-2; j_call: TRBJ2-7; cdr3_aa: ASSFRQGSYEQY
v_call: TRBV30; j_call: TRBJ2-5; cdr3_aa: AGVGDRETQY
v_call: TRBV20-1; j_call: TRBJ2-3; cdr3_aa: SASGLSGGDSSTDTQY
v_call: TRBV6-2/TRBV6-3; j_call: TRBJ2-1; cdr3_aa: ASSYNDPSYNEQF
v_call: TRBV6-5; j_call: TRBJ2-3; cdr3_aa: ASSYRPTSRTDTQY
v_call: TRBV5-4; j_call: TRBJ2-1; cdr3_aa: ASSLRGGGNEQF
v_call: TRBV4-1; j_call: TRBJ1-1; cdr3_aa: ASSQVPGQGMNTEAF
v_call: TRBV7-2; j_call: TRBJ2-7; cdr3_aa: ASSQTPGQGYEQY
v_call: TRBV9; j_call: TRBJ2-3; cdr3_aa: ASSAAGGRTDTQY
v_call: TRBV4-1; j_call: TRBJ2-1; cdr3_aa: ASSQVLVLDEQF
v_call: TRBV7-2; j_call: TRBJ2-1; cdr3_aa: ASASGIYEQF
v_call: TRBV6-2/TRBV6-3; j_call: TRBJ1-1; cdr3_aa: ASSYTEQGTEAF